This T cell receptor (beta chain) was found in a study of CD8+CD57+ T cells in acquired aplastic anemia. Study summary: The mean DNA yield obtained from sorted CD4+ and CD8+ cells came to about 3 ug. Healthy donors had, on average, around 11 million reads for their CD4+ cells.

This clonotype occurred a few times. Antigen specificity is unknown. Germline V gives CDR1 SQVTM, CDR2 ANQGSEA. CDR3 length: 11 residues. V lost 6 bases and J lost 6; bases outside the gene matches: 5. Study-wide points: Patients versus controls showed no significant CD8+ Simpson's diversity difference. Found in both controls and patients were twenty-nine CD8+ CDR3 sequences.

Researchers used genomic DNA as the template to profile TCR beta VDJ and CDR3. TCRdb re-called the reads with MiXCR, one entry per CDR3 protein. The data hold about 110,000 distinct CDR3 sequences, with roughly 51% observed a single time. The sequenced sample consisted of sorted CD4+, CD8+, or CD8+CD57+ T cells (not recorded which) from PBMCs. This sequence originates from a human donor in good health, serving as a control. The V call is TRBV29-1, the J call TRBJ2-7; 7 bases are a match to TRBD1. CDR3 in amino acids: CSVEQGTEQYF. The DNA of the CDR3 is TGCAGCGTCGAACAGGGGACCGAGCAGTACTTC.